Listed below are T cell receptor beta chains from one sample, sequenced in a study of cytomegalovirus exposure and HLA in healthy donors. Produced via immunoSEQ multiplex PCR; TCRdb's table is partial and in-frame only. This sample has some 170,000 clones; 86% occur once, and the top ten carry roughly 6%. Input material: PBMCs. The receptors derive from a woman aged 25 to 39 in good health and CMV-seronegative. The conserved cysteine and the conserved F or W are not part of the CDR3 here. Fields, in order: D gene, V gene, CDR3 protein. A D gene is named only where the DNA matches it firmly.

>-|TRBV5-6
ASSLTNTEAF
>TRBD1|TRBV6-5
ASSRGTGVREKLF
>-|TRBV5-1
ASSLGAEAF
>TRBD1|TRBV10-3
AITSGTGYNEQF
>TRBD1|TRBV13
ASSLAFGTGASTDTQY
>-|TRBV4-1
ASSQVSTGWEAF
>-|TRBV20-1
SARSGSEQY
>-|TRBV7-9
ASSLAGDNEQF
>-|TRBV6-6
ASSSYTGELF
>-|TRBV7-2
ASSRDSTWTYEQY
>TRBD1|TRBV6-1
ASGARGSSYEQY
>TRBD2|TRBV2
ASSDGGGPPYWQY
>TRBD1|TRBV5-6
ASSLGTGLNIQY
>-|TRBV6-5
ASIPTGRGDTEAF
>TRBD1|TRBV28
ASSRQGYQPQH
>-|TRBV2
ASSEVQNSYEQY
>-|TRBV9
ASSVDAQRLAYGYT
>-|TRBV9
ASSVSGGTEAF
>-|TRBV29-1
SVGGRANVLT
>TRBD1|TRBV19
ASRSPDRGRLYGYT
>-|TRBV2
ASSLMNTEAF
>TRBD1|TRBV5-6
ASSLRGQGPLREQY
>TRBD2|TRBV6-5
ASSREGPLF
>-|TRBV4-1
ASSQGTYNEQF
>-|TRBV7-9
ASSFRVGGNEKLF
>-|TRBV9
ASSVPSGGRVLTGELF
>TRBD2|TRBV4-2
ASSPGLAGGGPYEQY
>-|TRBV2
ASSLPGFSPLH
>TRBD1|TRBV27
ASSSRDRLHNEQF
>-|TRBV28
ASRGISPSNEQF
>-|TRBV5-1
ASSLGRGLPNTEAF
>-|TRBV27
ASSLKGVTAYEQY
>TRBD2|TRBV10-2
ASSGLAGDEQY
>TRBD2|TRBV25-1
ASSGLAGMSSYNEQF
>TRBD2|TRBV7-2
ASRRSGTTLVAYNEQF
>TRBD1|TRBV18
ASSRDRELSGQF
>-|TRBV7-9
ASSPDGSSYEQY
>-|TRBV19
ASSTQGPQPQH
>TRBD2|TRBV30
AWATSGSYEQY
>TRBD2|TRBV18
ASSPGGGSVYEQY
>TRBD1|TRBV25-1
ASSDYTGVGKGTQY
>TRBD1|TRBV11-2
ATRQGSNTGELF
>TRBD1|TRBV5-4
ASSPRQGGSPLH
>-|TRBV5-4
ASGSQGDTGELF
>TRBD2|TRBV5-4
ASSLGAGGSYTQY
>-|TRBV27
ASSLGVSPYNEQF
>TRBD2|TRBV28
ASSFSSGRDVSETQY
>TRBD1|TRBV2
ASSEVPGTGKGYT
>-|TRBV11-2
ASSLTGELF
>TRBD1|TRBV7-9
ASSPEGAAF
>TRBD1|TRBV28
ASSNPGQGPSGANVLT
>-|TRBV4-3
ASSQGLGSLAETQY
>-|TRBV15
ATSRGDTYSGNTIY
>TRBD1|TRBV7-2
ASSKQGAQGNEQF
>TRBD2|TRBV5-1
ASRSTSGGQETQY